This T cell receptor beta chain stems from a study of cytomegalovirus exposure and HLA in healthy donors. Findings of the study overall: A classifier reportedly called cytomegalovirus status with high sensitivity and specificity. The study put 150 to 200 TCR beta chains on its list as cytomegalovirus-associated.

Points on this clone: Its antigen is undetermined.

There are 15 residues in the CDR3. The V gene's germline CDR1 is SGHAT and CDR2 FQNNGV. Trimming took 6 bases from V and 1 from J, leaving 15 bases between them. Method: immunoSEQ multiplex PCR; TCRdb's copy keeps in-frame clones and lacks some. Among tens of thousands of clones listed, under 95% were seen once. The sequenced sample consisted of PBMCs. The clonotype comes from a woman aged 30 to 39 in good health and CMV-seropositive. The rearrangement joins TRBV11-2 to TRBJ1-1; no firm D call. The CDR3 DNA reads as TGTGCCAGCAGTTCGAACCCGCCTAGGAACACTGAAGCTTTCTTT. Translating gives CASSSNPPRNTEAFF.